Listed here are 25 T cell receptor beta chains from one sample, sequenced in a study of T cells in Graves' hyperthyroidism and ophthalmopathy. Amplified TCR beta CDR3 regions came from RNA transcripts. HTBI primers were the set used in a first-round RT-PCR of the TCR CDR3. In TCRdb, the multiplex PCR reads were re-called with MiXCR into one record per CDR3 protein. The repertoire consists of about 400,000 distinct CDR3 sequences, with more than 13% occurring once and the leading ten covering approximately 30%. The source material was blood. The origin of the receptors is a woman aged 25 to 39 with Graves' hyperthyroidism.

Turning to this clonotype: An end of the junction does not agree with germline; a read error may underlie this. The V gene is TRBV5-8, the J gene TRBJ2-6, with D maybe TRBD1 (6 bases). This CDR3 contains 15 residues. The germline CDR1 and CDR2 sequences are SGHTS and YDEGEE. The DNA for the CDR3 is TGTGCCAGCAGCTTTTACAGGGCTGGGGCCAACGCCCTGACTTTC. Translation: CASSFYRAGANALTF.

Concerning this clonotype itself: Possible read error: a much larger clone is one base away. The chain employs TRBV7-2 and TRBJ2-7; 8 positions agree with TRBD2. CDR3 length: 15 amino acids. The V gene's germline CDR1 is SGHTA and CDR2 FQGNSA. Unmatched junction bases numbered 11, after V lost 2 bases and J lost 8 bases. In DNA, the CDR3 is TGTGCCAGCAGCTTAATCAGCGGGAGTACGTACAAGCAGTACTTC. Protein: CASSLISGSTYKQYF.

The J gene is TRBJ2-2, the V gene TRBV7-3, with TRBD2 matching 9 bases. There are 14 residues in the CDR3. J lost 1 base, V lost 6 bases, and 0 bases had no gene match. The germline CDR1 and CDR2 sequences are SGHTA and FQGTGA. CDR3 sequence (DNA): TGTGCCAGCAGTAGCGGGAGGAACACCGGGGAGCTGTTTTTT. It codes for CASSSGRNTGELFF.

This clonotype came up a few times. The chain uses TRBV20-1 and TRBJ1-6; D is uncertain. The CDR3 has 17 residues. V was trimmed by 0 bases and J by 0 bases, leaving 12 bases between them. The V gene's germline CDR1 is DFQATT and CDR2 SNEGSKA (reference sequence). The CDR3 DNA follows: TGCAGTGCTAGAGATTCGGACGCGAGCTCCTATAATTCACCCCTCCACTTT. Its protein product is CSARDSDASSYNSPLHF.

The chain employs TRBV5-5 and TRBJ2-6; D may be TRBD1 (6 bases). Per germline, CDR1 SGHKS and CDR2 YYEKEE (reference sequence). This CDR3 contains 17 residues. V was pared by 8 bases and J by 2 bases, with 20 bases between. CDR3 loop: CASTQTGLVPGANVLTF. DNA for the CDR3: TGTGCCAGTACCCAGACAGGCTTGGTCCCTGGGGCCAACGTCCTGACTTTC.

This clonotype was seen a handful of times. This sequence joins TRBV7-9 and TRBJ2-6; maybe TRBD1 (5 bases). The CDR3 has 19 residues. Per the germline V gene, CDR1 is SEHNR and CDR2 is FQNEAQ (reference sequence). Trimming took 1 base from V and 2 from J, leaving 18 bases between them. The CDR3 protein is CASSLEWQGSLAGANVLTF. CDR3 nucleotide sequence: TGTGCCAGCAGCTTAGAATGGCAGGGATCGTTGGCTGGGGCCAACGTCCTGACTTTC.

The rearrangement uses TRBV24-1 and TRBJ2-6, with TRBD2 matching over 7 bases. V was pared by 3 bases and J by 0 bases, with 7 bases of the junction left unmatched. Germline V gene data show CDR1 as KGHDR and CDR2 as SFDVKD. CDR3 length: 18 amino acids. This chain's CDR3 is CATSDMSSGPSGANVLTF. The CDR3 DNA reads as TGTGCCACCAGTGATATGTCTAGCGGACCCTCTGGGGCCAACGTCCTGACTTTC.

This chain uses TRBV15 with TRBJ1-5, with D uncertain. The V end lost 7 bases, the J end lost 7 bases, and 11 bases lay between the germline ends. The CDR3 length is 12 residues. Germline assignment: CDR1 LNHNV and CDR2 YYDKDF (reference sequence). The CDR3 is CATTDRSQPQHF. CDR3 coding DNA: TGTGCCACCACTGACCGATCCCAGCCCCAGCATTTT. Based on the CDR3 plus reference TRBV15 and TRBJ1-5, the full variable domain is DAMVIQNPRYQVTQFGKPVTLSCSQTLNHNVMYWYQQKSSQAPKLLFHYYDKDFNNEADTPDNFQSRRPNTSFCFLDIRSPGLGDTAMYLCATTDRSQPQHFGDGTRLSIL.

This chain joins TRBV2 and TRBJ1-5; 8 nucleotides line up with TRBD1. CDR1 SNHLY and CDR2 FYNNEI come from the germline V gene. V trimming: 2 bases; J trimming: 8 bases; junction bases outside the gene matches: 5. CDR3 length: 14 amino acids. CDR3 loop: CASSEKTGAEPQHF. In nucleotides, the CDR3 is TGTGCCAGCAGTGAAAAGACAGGGGCTGAGCCCCAGCATTTT.

This clonotype was seen more than once but under ten times. This chain joins TRBV27 and TRBJ2-7; D is perhaps TRBD2 (6 bases). The CDR3 runs to 15 residues. Trimming took off 3 bases at V and 2 bases at J, with 14 bases between the two ends. Germline values: CDR1 MNHEY, CDR2 SMNVEV (reference sequence). CDR3 sequence: CASSLGPGLTYEQYF. CDR3 in DNA: TGTGCCAGCAGTTTGGGTCCGGGACTTACCTACGAGCAGTACTTC.

This clonotype was seen a few times. The J gene is TRBJ2-7, the V gene TRBV7-9; the D is unclear. The V and J ends lost 6 bases and 2 bases respectively, with 17 bases between them. The CDR3 contains 15 residues. Germline-derived CDR1 and CDR2 are SEHNR and FQNEAQ (reference sequence). CDR3 residues: CASSSESLTTYEQYF. The CDR3 DNA is TGTGCCAGCAGTTCAGAGAGCTTGACGACCTACGAGCAGTACTTC.

The chain carries TRBV29-1 and TRBJ2-7; 7 positions match TRBD1. The J call may be incorrect, as the DNA end agrees better with TRBJ2-1. This CDR3 region has 13 residues. Germline V lookup: CDR1 SQVTM, CDR2 ANQGSEA. The CDR3 sequence: CSVMGQTSYEQFF. Here the CDR3 DNA reads TGCAGCGTTATGGGACAGACCTCCTACGAGCAGTTCTTC.

This clonotype was counted a single time. J is TRBJ2-1 and V is TRBV10-1; D not resolved. The germline V and J ends were trimmed by 0 bases and 5 bases, with 11 bases remaining between them. Germline V gene sequence: CDR1 WNHNN, CDR2 SYGVQD (reference sequence). This CDR3 comprises 15 residues. The CDR3 protein is CASSESMSLDNEQFF. The CDR3 nucleotides are TGCGCCAGCAGTGAGTCGATGAGCCTTGACAATGAGCAGTTCTTC.

This clonotype was counted at least ten times. This rearrangement joins TRBV12-3 or TRBV12-4 to TRBJ2-1, with 9 bases aligning to TRBD2. The CDR3 runs to 16 residues. V lost 3 bases and J lost 6; bases outside the gene matches: 9. The CDR3 sequence is CASSFPGLAHGNEQFF. The CDR3 nucleotides are TGTGCCAGCAGTTTTCCGGGACTAGCCCATGGCAATGAGCAGTTCTTC.

This clonotype was seen at least ten times. This rearrangement joins TRBV5-1 to TRBJ2-1, with D uncertain. Trimming cost V 6 bases and J 2 bases, with 9 bases left between them. Per germline, CDR1 SGHRS and CDR2 YFSETQ. The CDR3 sequence is 13 residues long. The CDR3 coding sequence is TGCGCCAGCACCCTAGGTACCTACAATGAGCAGTTCTTC. It codes for CASTLGTYNEQFF.

This clonotype was found many times. The chain uses TRBV28 and TRBJ1-2, with D hard to call. Germline assignment: CDR1 MDHEN and CDR2 SYDVKM. The germline V and J ends were trimmed by 4 bases and 4 bases, with 13 bases remaining between them. The CDR3 length is 14 residues. The CDR3 is CASSSIGQSYGYTF. The DNA of the CDR3 is TGTGCCAGCAGTTCCATCGGGCAGAGCTATGGCTACACCTTC.

This clonotype was found many times. This chain connects TRBV5-1 to TRBJ1-2, with a tentative D call TRBD1 (5 bases). Deletions cut 1 base from V and 1 base from J, with 11 bases between. This CDR3 has 15 amino acids. The germline CDR1 and CDR2 sequences are SGHRS and YFSETQ. DNA of the CDR3: TGCGCCAGCAGCTTGTATTCAGGGATTAACTATGGCTACACCTTC. Translated, it gives CASSLYSGINYGYTF.

The CDR3 DNA follows: TGTGCCAGCAGTTACGGAGGGACAGGGGGACGGCAGCCCCAGCATTTT. Amino acid sequence: CASSYGGTGGRQPQHF. The V and J genes are TRBV6-5 and TRBJ1-5; 11 nucleotides agree with TRBD1. J gave up 7 bases and V 2 bases, and 7 bases lay outside the gene matches. The CDR3 length is 16 residues. CDR1 is MNHEY and CDR2 is SVGAGI in the germline V gene.

This clonotype was seen ten or more times. The chain is built from TRBV30 and TRBJ2-3; 9 nucleotides match TRBD2. Germline CDR1 and CDR2: GTSNPN and SVGIG (reference sequence). V lost 8 bases to trimming and J lost 2 bases; unmatched junction nucleotides: 5. The CDR3 is 13 amino acids. The CDR3 here is CASAGGPTDTQYF. In DNA form, the CDR3 reads TGTGCCAGCGCGGGAGGGCCCACAGATACGCAGTATTTT.

In nucleotides, the CDR3 is TGTGCCAGCAGCCAATGGACTAGCAATGAGCAGTTCTTC. Protein product: CASSQWTSNEQFF. V usage is TRBV14 and J usage is TRBJ2-1; TRBD2 matches 7 bases. Germline V lookup: CDR1 SGHDN, CDR2 FVKESK. The CDR3 runs to 13 residues. Germline trimming cut 2 bases from V and 6 bases from J; bases unmatched to any gene: 1.

The chain couples TRBV12-3 or TRBV12-4 to TRBJ2-4, with TRBD1 matching over 7 bases. CDR3 length: 15 residues. With V trimmed by 6 bases and J by 0 bases, 5 bases remained unmatched. CDR3 sequence: CASSMTGLAKNIQYF. In DNA, the CDR3 is TGTGCCAGCAGCATGACAGGGCTAGCCAAAAACATTCAGTACTTC.

In its sample, this clonotype was seen many times. The chain has TRBV2 and TRBJ1-1; 9 bases agree with TRBD1. The CDR3 consists of 15 residues. The V segment lost 6 bases and the J segment 4 bases; nucleotides outside the gene matches: 9. Germline values: CDR1 SNHLY, CDR2 FYNNEI. CDR3 in DNA: TGTGCCAGCAGGCCTAGGACAGGGGCGGGCACTGAAGCTTTCTTT. This codes for CASRPRTGAGTEAFF.

This clonotype was counted ten times or more. This chain links TRBV18 with TRBJ2-1, with TRBD2 identical over 9 bases. The CDR3 consists of 16 residues. The V gene's germline CDR1 is KGHSH and CDR2 LQKENI. Trimming removed 0 bases from V and 2 bases from J; junction bases left unmatched: 2. The CDR3 reads CASSPPLAGTYNEQFF. The CDR3, as DNA: TGTGCCAGCTCACCACCCCTAGCGGGAACCTACAATGAGCAGTTCTTC.

CDR3 protein: CASSLASSSGGYNEQFF. Written as DNA, the CDR3 is TGTGCCAGCAGCTTGGCCTCGTCTAGCGGCGGATACAATGAGCAGTTCTTC. This sequence joins TRBV5-4 and TRBJ2-1; 7 bases fit TRBD2. This CDR3 comprises 17 residues. Germline loops: CDR1 SGHNT, CDR2 YYREEE (reference sequence). Trimming removed 0 bases from V and 4 bases from J; junction bases left unmatched: 10. Variable domain in full (rest from reference TRBV5-4 and TRBJ2-1): ETGVTQSPTHLIKTRGQQVTLRCSSQSGHNTVSWYQQALGQGPQFIFQYYREEENGRGNFPPRFSGLQFPNYSSELNVNALELDDSALYLCASSLASSSGGYNEQFFGPGTRLTVL.

This clonotype was seen only a few times. V and J are TRBV6-6 and TRBJ2-1; D gene ambiguous. Germline CDR1 is MNHNY and CDR2 is SVGAGI (reference sequence). This CDR3 has 15 residues. The germline V and J ends were trimmed by 0 bases and 6 bases, with 12 bases remaining between them. CDR3 protein: CASSYSITAANEQFF. The CDR3 nucleotides read TGTGCCAGCAGTTACTCGATAACCGCAGCCAATGAGCAGTTCTTC.